The 19 T cell receptor beta chains listed next were all sequenced from one sample in a study of T cells in Graves' hyperthyroidism and ophthalmopathy. The source material, RNA transcripts, was used to amplify TCR beta CDR3 regions. HTBI primers drove first-round RT-PCR of the TCR CDR3. One entry per CDR3 protein results from TCRdb running MiXCR on the multiplex PCR reads. Of roughly 600,000 distinct CDR3 sequences in the sample, around 13% are singletons; the top ten hold 9.5% to 15%. The sample taken for sequencing was blood. Receptor source: a woman aged 45 to 65 with Graves' ophthalmopathy.

This clonotype has at least ten counts. V is TRBV6-1 and J is TRBJ1-1, with D possibly TRBD1 on 5 matching bases. CDR3 length: 14 amino acids. Trimming removed 5 bases at V and 0 bases at J, with 10 bases between. The germline V gene encodes CDR1 MNHNS and CDR2 SASEGT. CDR3 nucleotides: TGTGCCAGCAGTTTAAGGACAATGAACACTGAAGCTTTCTTT. It specifies CASSLRTMNTEAFF.

The chain recombines TRBV9 with TRBJ1-1; perhaps TRBD1 as D (5 bases). The V and J ends lost 7 bases and 1 base respectively, with 5 bases between them. This CDR3 comprises 11 residues. Germline lookup yields CDR1 SGDLS and CDR2 YYNGEE. Written as DNA, the CDR3 is TGTGCCAGCGGGGCGAACACTGAAGCTTTCTTT. It encodes CASGANTEAFF.

This clonotype was counted between two and nine times. The rearrangement uses TRBV6-2 or TRBV6-3 and TRBJ1-1; D gene ambiguous. This CDR3 is built from 11 residues. The germline V gene has CDR1 MNHEY and CDR2 SVGEGT. The V end lost 5 bases, the J end lost 7 bases, and 8 bases lay between the germline ends. CDR3 in DNA: TGTGCCAGCAGTCAGACTAGTGAAGCTTTCTTT. Translating it yields CASSQTSEAFF.

V is TRBV29-1 and J is TRBJ2-1; 8 positions match TRBD1. Losses at the gene ends were 7 bases for V and 6 bases for J; bases not matched to a gene: 8. The germline V gene encodes CDR1 SQVTM and CDR2 ANQGSEA. CDR3 length: 13 residues. CDR3 bases: TGCAGCGCCAGACAGGGGCCCGGCAATGAGCAGTTCTTC. Protein sequence: CSARQGPGNEQFF.

On this clonotype itself: It may be a read error: a sequence one base away is much more abundant. The chain has TRBV12-3 or TRBV12-4 and TRBJ2-7; no reliable D call. The CDR3 has 13 amino acids. CDR3 sequence (DNA): TGTGCCAGCAGCGACGGATACTCCTACGGGCAGTACTTC. Translated: CASSDGYSYGQYF.

This sequence joins TRBV12-3 or TRBV12-4 and TRBJ1-3, with 7 bases that match TRBD1. The V segment lost 6 bases and the J segment 2 bases; nucleotides outside the gene matches: 10. The CDR3 is made up of 16 amino acids. This CDR3 is CASSNNRGQAGNTIYF. For the CDR3, the DNA is TGTGCCAGCAGCAACAACAGGGGACAAGCTGGAAACACCATATATTTT.

This clonotype was recorded many times. The chain has TRBV5-1 and TRBJ2-7; 14 bases map to TRBD2. V lost 2 bases and J lost 5; bases outside the gene matches: 12. CDR1 is SGHRS and CDR2 is YFSETQ in the germline V gene. The CDR3 consists of 18 residues. CDR3 sequence: CASSFFATGTSGSHEQYF. The CDR3 DNA is TGCGCCAGCAGCTTTTTCGCCACGGGGACTAGCGGGAGTCACGAGCAGTACTTC. Full variable domain (remainder filled in from reference TRBV5-1 and TRBJ2-7): KAGVTQTPRYLIKTRGQQVTLSCSPISGHRSVSWYQQTPGQGLQFLFEYFSETQRNKGNFPGRFSGRQFSNSRSEMNVSTLELGDSALYLCASSFFATGTSGSHEQYFGPGTRLTVT.

This clonotype was seen a handful of times. The V gene is TRBV3-1, the J gene TRBJ2-5; D is undetermined. The ends were cut back, 2 bases at V and 2 bases at J, with 12 bases in the middle. From germline, CDR1 is LGHDT and CDR2 YNNKEL (reference sequence). CDR3 length equals 15 residues. CDR3 residues: CASSQSTNIQETQYF. The CDR3 DNA is TGTGCCAGCAGCCAATCGACCAATATACAAGAGACCCAGTACTTC.

This clonotype was counted many times. The chain uses TRBV20-1 and TRBJ2-7; 8 bases line up with TRBD2. Unmatched junction bases numbered 10, after V lost 3 bases and J lost 3 bases. This CDR3 has 15 residues. Germline lookup yields CDR1 DFQATT and CDR2 SNEGSKA (reference sequence). In nucleotides, the CDR3 is TGCAGTGCTAGTATCAAAAGCGGGAGTCGCTACGAGCAGTACTTC. It specifies CSASIKSGSRYEQYF.

The rearrangement uses TRBV28 and TRBJ2-4, with D possibly matching TRBD1 (5 bases). V gave up 8 bases and J gave up 6 bases, with 20 bases separating them. This CDR3 spans 15 amino acids. Germline CDR1 and CDR2: MDHEN and SYDVKM. The CDR3 sequence is CASRIGRARGNIQYF. CDR3 DNA: TGTGCCAGCCGTATCGGGCGAGCAAGGGGAAACATTCAGTACTTC. Supplemented by reference TRBV28 and TRBJ2-4, the full variable domain reads DVKVTQSSRYLVKRTGEKVFLECVQDMDHENMFWYRQDPGLGLRLIYFSYDVKMKEKGDIPEGYSVSREKKERFSLILESASTNQTSMYLCASRIGRARGNIQYFGAGTRLSVL.

This sequence joins TRBV20-1 and TRBJ2-1; tentative D call: TRBD2 (7 bases). Germline V lookup: CDR1 DFQATT, CDR2 SNEGSKA (reference sequence). The CDR3 extends over 13 amino acids. Trimming took off 6 bases at V and 8 bases at J, with 17 bases between the two ends. The CDR3 coding sequence is TGCAGTGCCGGCGGGGGCCGGGGGGATGAGCAGTTCTTC. Encoded protein: CSAGGGRGDEQFF.

This clonotype was seen many times. The chain has TRBV30 and TRBJ2-7; the D gene is possibly TRBD2 (5 bases). The CDR3 sequence is 11 residues long. The germline V and J ends were trimmed by 2 bases and 3 bases, with 5 bases remaining between them. CDR1 GTSNPN and CDR2 SVGIG come from the germline V gene (reference sequence). The CDR3 region has the DNA TGTGCCTGGAGTACTAGCTACGAGCAGTACTTC. This sequence encodes CAWSTSYEQYF. Full variable domain (outside the CDR3, taken from reference TRBV30 and TRBJ2-7): SQTIHQWPATLVQPVGSPLSLECTVEGTSNPNLYWYRQAAGRGLQLLFYSVGIGQISSEVPQNLSASRPQDRQFILSSKKLLLSDSGFYLCAWSTSYEQYFGPGTRLTVT.

The sample holds many counts of this clonotype. The genes are TRBV20-1 and TRBJ2-6, with D possibly TRBD1 on 5 matching bases. The CDR3 extends over 16 amino acids. Per the germline V gene, CDR1 is DFQATT and CDR2 is SNEGSKA (reference sequence). V was pared by 3 bases and J by 0 bases, with 12 bases between. As DNA, the CDR3 is TGCAGTGCTAGTAGGGGCGTCATCTCTGGGGCCAACGTCCTGACTTTC. Its protein product is CSASRGVISGANVLTF.

This clonotype was picked up many times. The chain combines TRBV18 with TRBJ2-1, with D possibly being TRBD1 (6 bases). Germline assignment: CDR1 KGHSH and CDR2 LQKENI. Trimming removed 2 bases at V and 4 bases at J, with 9 bases between. The CDR3 spans 14 residues. CDR3 nucleotides: TGTGCCAGCTCACCAAGGACAGCTTACAATGAGCAGTTCTTC. Amino acids: CASSPRTAYNEQFF.

CDR3 amino acids: CASSISGYSGNTIYF. The DNA of the CDR3 is TGTGCCAGTAGTATTTCCGGATACTCTGGAAACACCATATATTTT. The V call is TRBV19, the J call TRBJ1-3; unclear D gene. The CDR3 is 15 residues long. Per the germline V gene, CDR1 is LNHDA and CDR2 is SQIVND (reference sequence). V lost 3 bases and J lost 0, with 9 bases in between.

This clonotype was observed many times. The chain combines TRBV5-1 with TRBJ1-1, with TRBD1 matching 7 bases. Germline V gene sequence: CDR1 SGHRS, CDR2 YFSETQ. There are 15 residues in the CDR3. Trimming cost V 4 bases and J 3 bases; bases outside gene matches: 9. The CDR3 DNA is TGCGCCAGCAGCCCCGACAGGGCGGTTGACACTGAAGCTTTCTTT. This translates into CASSPDRAVDTEAFF.

This chain joins TRBV27 and TRBJ2-1; D is undetermined. Germline lookup yields CDR1 MNHEY and CDR2 SMNVEV (reference sequence). Trimming took off 6 bases at V and 0 bases at J, with 12 bases between the two ends. This CDR3 has 15 residues. CDR3 region: CASSPGESSYNEQFF. The DNA for the CDR3 is TGTGCCAGCAGCCCAGGCGAGAGCTCCTACAATGAGCAGTTCTTC.

This clonotype appeared many times. The rearrangement uses TRBV20-1 and TRBJ2-5, with 11 bases aligning to TRBD2. The germline V gene encodes CDR1 DFQATT and CDR2 SNEGSKA (reference sequence). The CDR3 contains 14 residues. Unmatched junction bases numbered 5, after V lost 3 bases and J lost 5 bases. CDR3: CSARVAGGRETQYF. In DNA, the CDR3 is TGCAGTGCTAGGGTAGCGGGAGGGAGGGAGACCCAGTACTTC.

This rearrangement joins TRBV7-9 to TRBJ2-2, with TRBD1 identical over 8 bases. Germline V gene sequence: CDR1 SEHNR, CDR2 FQNEAQ (reference sequence). This CDR3 contains 17 residues. V lost 4 bases, J lost 6 bases, and 13 bases stayed unmatched. The CDR3 here is CASSSPGQAVVSGELFF. The CDR3 DNA reads as TGTGCCAGCAGCTCTCCGGGACAGGCGGTTGTATCCGGGGAGCTGTTTTTT.